This is a list of T cell receptor beta chains from one sample in a study of blood T cell repertoires in COVID-19. TCRdb keeps only in-frame clones here, not all; method: immunoSEQ multiplex PCR. The table includes about 270,000 clones, approximately 91% detected once. Sample: PBMCs or T cells enriched from blood (not recorded which). Receptors originate from a woman aged 40 to 50 with acute COVID-19. The CDR3 runs from the conserved cysteine through the conserved F or W. Each record gives: D gene, clone size, V gene, J gene, CDR3 protein, CDR3 DNA. A D gene is named only where the DNA matches it firmly. Some rows mark clone size as missing; the rest say once, few, many or name a class of expanded clone.

d_call: TRBD1; clone_size: -; v_call: TRBV12-3/TRBV12-4; j_call: TRBJ2-1; cdr3_aa: CASRRTGNEQFF; cdr3_nt: TGTGCCAGCAGGAGGACAGGGAATGAGCAGTTCTTC
d_call: TRBD1; clone_size: -; v_call: TRBV5-1; j_call: TRBJ1-1; cdr3_aa: CASSLAQGAVTEAFF; cdr3_nt: TGCGCCAGCAGCTTGGCTCAGGGGGCGGTCACTGAAGCTTTCTTT
d_call: -; clone_size: once; v_call: TRBV21-1; j_call: TRBJ1-6; cdr3_aa: CASSTHSSSALHF; cdr3_nt: TGTGCCAGCAGCACCCACAGCTCGTCGGCCCTCCACTTT
d_call: -; clone_size: once; v_call: TRBV7-2; j_call: TRBJ2-3; cdr3_aa: CASSLGVASGTDTQYF; cdr3_nt: TGTGCCAGCAGCTTAGGAGTAGCTAGCGGCACAGATACGCAGTATTTT
d_call: TRBD2; clone_size: -; v_call: TRBV5-1; j_call: TRBJ2-2; cdr3_aa: CASSLSLAGENTGELFF; cdr3_nt: TGCGCCAGCAGCTTGAGCCTAGCGGGGGAGAACACCGGGGAGCTGTTTTTT
d_call: -; clone_size: -; v_call: TRBV28; j_call: TRBJ2-3; cdr3_aa: CASSPSTDTQYF; cdr3_nt: TGTGCCAGCAGTCCATCAACAGATACGCAGTATTTT
d_call: TRBD2; clone_size: -; v_call: TRBV5-1; j_call: TRBJ2-2; cdr3_aa: CASSPREGNTGELFF; cdr3_nt: TGCGCCAGCAGCCCGCGGGAGGGAAACACCGGGGAGCTGTTTTTT
d_call: -; clone_size: -; v_call: TRBV15; j_call: TRBJ1-2; cdr3_aa: CATSRGTNLQGPNYGYTF; cdr3_nt: TGTGCCACCAGCAGGGGCACGAACCTACAGGGCCCGAACTATGGCTACACCTTC
d_call: TRBD2; clone_size: -; v_call: TRBV3-1/TRBV3-2; j_call: TRBJ2-3; cdr3_aa: CASSPLAFGDTQYF; cdr3_nt: TGTGCCAGCAGCCCACTAGCGTTCGGTGATACGCAGTATTTT
d_call: TRBD1; clone_size: -; v_call: TRBV18; j_call: TRBJ1-1; cdr3_aa: CASSPPDRAVGTEAFF; cdr3_nt: TGTGCCAGCTCACCACCGGACAGGGCTGTAGGCACTGAAGCTTTCTTT
d_call: -; clone_size: -; v_call: TRBV6-1; j_call: TRBJ1-5; cdr3_aa: CASSEVGRNQPQHF; cdr3_nt: TGTGCCAGCAGTGAAGTGGGCAGGAATCAGCCCCAGCATTTT
d_call: -; clone_size: -; v_call: TRBV27; j_call: TRBJ2-1; cdr3_aa: CASSKRAHSPAGRINEQFF; cdr3_nt: TGTGCCAGCAGTAAAAGGGCCCACTCCCCGGCGGGACGAATCAATGAGCAGTTCTTC
d_call: -; clone_size: few; v_call: TRBV29-1; j_call: TRBJ2-5; cdr3_aa: CSVLGAGETQYF; cdr3_nt: TGCAGCGTTCTGGGGGCTGGGGAGACCCAGTACTTC
d_call: TRBD2; clone_size: -; v_call: TRBV29-1; j_call: TRBJ2-4; cdr3_aa: CSVAGGSGSKNIQYF; cdr3_nt: TGCAGCGTTGCAGGAGGTAGCGGGAGCAAAAACATTCAGTACTTC
d_call: -; clone_size: -; v_call: TRBV7-9; j_call: TRBJ1-1; cdr3_aa: CASSLSGMNTEAFF; cdr3_nt: TGTGCCAGCAGCTTGTCGGGGATGAACACTGAAGCTTTCTTT
d_call: -; clone_size: once; v_call: TRBV2; j_call: TRBJ1-5; cdr3_aa: CASNPGTGSNQPQHF; cdr3_nt: TGTGCCAGCAATCCTGGTACAGGAAGCAATCAGCCCCAGCATTTT
d_call: TRBD2; clone_size: once; v_call: TRBV18; j_call: TRBJ2-5; cdr3_aa: CASSASGSTETQYF; cdr3_nt: TGTGCCAGCTCAGCCAGCGGGAGTACAGAGACCCAGTACTTC
d_call: TRBD1; clone_size: -; v_call: TRBV7-2; j_call: TRBJ1-2; cdr3_aa: CASSRDRGNYGYTF; cdr3_nt: TGTGCCAGCAGCCGGGACAGGGGGAACTATGGCTACACCTTC
d_call: TRBD1; clone_size: once; v_call: TRBV5-1; j_call: TRBJ2-6; cdr3_aa: CASSLGTGILIGANVLTF; cdr3_nt: TGCGCCAGCAGCTTGGGGACAGGGATACTAATTGGGGCCAACGTCCTGACTTTC
d_call: TRBD2; clone_size: -; v_call: TRBV20-1; j_call: TRBJ2-7; cdr3_aa: CSASDGLAGPYEQYF; cdr3_nt: TGCAGTGCTAGTGATGGACTAGCGGGGCCCTACGAGCAGTACTTC
d_call: TRBD1; clone_size: many; v_call: TRBV30; j_call: TRBJ1-6; cdr3_aa: CAWSRTGTNNSPLHF; cdr3_nt: TGTGCCTGGAGTAGGACAGGGACTAATAATTCACCCCTCCACTTT
d_call: TRBD1; clone_size: -; v_call: TRBV28; j_call: TRBJ1-2; cdr3_aa: CASSLTGRGYTF; cdr3_nt: TGTGCCAGCAGTTTGACAGGGCGCGGCTACACCTTC
d_call: TRBD1; clone_size: -; v_call: TRBV7-9; j_call: TRBJ1-1; cdr3_aa: CASSLVGTGLNTEAFF; cdr3_nt: TGTGCCAGCAGCTTAGTGGGGACAGGGCTGAACACTGAAGCTTTCTTT
d_call: -; clone_size: -; v_call: TRBV24-1; j_call: TRBJ1-1; cdr3_aa: CATSDLLTPKQGGDLTEAFF; cdr3_nt: TGTGCCACCAGTGATTTGCTTACCCCCAAACAGGGAGGGGACCTCACTGAAGCTTTCTTT
d_call: -; clone_size: -; v_call: TRBV7-9; j_call: TRBJ1-5; cdr3_aa: CASSKQGIQPQHF; cdr3_nt: TGTGCCAGCAGCAAACAGGGAATTCAGCCCCAGCATTTT
d_call: TRBD1; clone_size: -; v_call: TRBV28; j_call: TRBJ1-1; cdr3_aa: CASSPGQGLGTEAFF; cdr3_nt: TGTGCCAGCAGTCCAGGACAGGGGCTGGGGACTGAAGCTTTCTTT
d_call: TRBD1; clone_size: -; v_call: TRBV3-1/TRBV3-2; j_call: TRBJ1-6; cdr3_aa: CASSRQGSNSPLHF; cdr3_nt: TGTGCCAGCAGCCGACAGGGAAGCAATTCACCCCTCCACTTT
d_call: TRBD2; clone_size: -; v_call: TRBV18; j_call: TRBJ2-7; cdr3_aa: CASSAGSGRWYEQYF; cdr3_nt: TGTGCCAGCTCAGCCGGTAGCGGGAGATGGTACGAGCAGTACTTC
d_call: -; clone_size: -; v_call: TRBV27; j_call: TRBJ2-7; cdr3_aa: CASSLGSVQGGPFYEQYF; cdr3_nt: TGTGCCAGCAGCTTAGGGTCCGTGCAGGGAGGCCCCTTCTACGAGCAGTACTTC
d_call: -; clone_size: -; v_call: TRBV7-9; j_call: TRBJ1-2; cdr3_aa: CASSLVGGAEYGYTF; cdr3_nt: TGTGCCAGCAGCTTAGTTGGGGGGGCGGAATATGGCTACACCTTC
d_call: -; clone_size: -; v_call: TRBV27; j_call: TRBJ1-1; cdr3_aa: CASSLYAMNTEAFF; cdr3_nt: TGTGCCAGCAGTTTATATGCGATGAACACTGAAGCTTTCTTT
d_call: -; clone_size: few; v_call: TRBV5-6; j_call: TRBJ1-2; cdr3_aa: CASSLVGGEDYGYTF; cdr3_nt: TGTGCCAGCAGCTTGGTTGGGGGCGAAGACTATGGCTACACCTTC
d_call: -; clone_size: -; v_call: TRBV19; j_call: TRBJ2-7; cdr3_aa: CASSPRSMGEQYF; cdr3_nt: TGTGCCAGTAGTCCCAGGTCTATGGGCGAGCAGTACTTC
d_call: -; clone_size: -; v_call: TRBV7-2; j_call: TRBJ2-1; cdr3_aa: CASSFRRGSYNEQFF; cdr3_nt: TGTGCCAGCAGCTTTCGGCGGGGATCCTACAATGAGCAGTTCTTC
d_call: TRBD1; clone_size: -; v_call: TRBV30; j_call: TRBJ1-6; cdr3_aa: CAWSTGQGSYNSPLHF; cdr3_nt: TGTGCCTGGAGTACCGGACAGGGTTCCTATAATTCACCCCTCCACTTT
d_call: TRBD1; clone_size: -; v_call: TRBV27; j_call: TRBJ2-1; cdr3_aa: CASSLGTGPYNEQFF; cdr3_nt: TGTGCCAGCAGTTTAGGGACAGGGCCCTACAATGAGCAGTTCTTC
d_call: TRBD1; clone_size: -; v_call: TRBV5-1; j_call: TRBJ1-1; cdr3_aa: CASSLGTGGSTEAFF; cdr3_nt: TGCGCCAGCAGCTTGGGGACAGGGGGCTCAACTGAAGCTTTCTTT
d_call: -; clone_size: once; v_call: TRBV7-8; j_call: TRBJ2-1; cdr3_aa: CASSSRGVAALYNEQFF; cdr3_nt: TGTGCCAGCAGCTCCCGCGGGGTAGCGGCCCTCTACAATGAGCAGTTCTTC
d_call: -; clone_size: -; v_call: TRBV30; j_call: TRBJ1-1; cdr3_aa: CAGDTGIGTEAFF; cdr3_nt: TGTGCCGGGGACACGGGTATCGGCACTGAAGCTTTCTTT
d_call: -; clone_size: -; v_call: TRBV4-3; j_call: TRBJ1-6; cdr3_aa: CASSQALTTNSPLHF; cdr3_nt: TGCGCCAGCAGCCAAGCTTTGACTACGAATTCACCCCTCCACTTT
d_call: TRBD2; clone_size: -; v_call: TRBV2; j_call: TRBJ2-1; cdr3_aa: CASSPQGGSDNEQFF; cdr3_nt: TGTGCCAGCAGTCCCCAGGGCGGGAGTGACAATGAGCAGTTCTTC
d_call: -; clone_size: -; v_call: TRBV7-2; j_call: TRBJ2-3; cdr3_aa: CASSTPPDRTSTDTQYF; cdr3_nt: TGTGCCAGCAGCACCCCTCCCGACAGGACTAGCACAGATACGCAGTATTTT
d_call: TRBD2; clone_size: -; v_call: TRBV27; j_call: TRBJ2-2; cdr3_aa: CASSRASGGDRGELFF; cdr3_nt: TGTGCCAGCAGTAGGGCTAGCGGGGGGGACAGAGGGGAGCTGTTTTTT
d_call: -; clone_size: once; v_call: TRBV6-5; j_call: TRBJ2-1; cdr3_aa: CASSGTAFPKEQFF; cdr3_nt: TGTGCCAGCTCAGGCACCGCCTTTCCAAAAGAGCAGTTCTTC
d_call: TRBD1; clone_size: -; v_call: TRBV6-5; j_call: TRBJ1-5; cdr3_aa: CASSPGQGNQPQHF; cdr3_nt: TGTGCCAGCAGTCCGGGACAGGGGAATCAGCCCCAGCATTTT
d_call: TRBD1; clone_size: -; v_call: TRBV2; j_call: TRBJ2-7; cdr3_aa: CASNRQGKGWEQYF; cdr3_nt: TGTGCCAGCAACCGACAGGGAAAGGGATGGGAGCAGTACTTC
d_call: -; clone_size: once; v_call: TRBV6-5; j_call: TRBJ1-1; cdr3_aa: CASSSRLNTEAFF; cdr3_nt: TGTGCCAGCAGTTCCAGGCTGAACACTGAAGCTTTCTTT
d_call: -; clone_size: few; v_call: TRBV5-1; j_call: TRBJ2-1; cdr3_aa: CASSGGGRSSYNEQFF; cdr3_nt: TGCGCCAGCAGTGGGGGTGGGAGGAGCTCCTACAATGAGCAGTTCTTC
d_call: TRBD2; clone_size: -; v_call: TRBV7-2; j_call: TRBJ2-7; cdr3_aa: CASSLEGTRKYYEQYF; cdr3_nt: TGTGCCAGCAGCTTAGAGGGGACTAGAAAATACTACGAGCAGTACTTC
d_call: TRBD1; clone_size: -; v_call: TRBV7-2; j_call: TRBJ1-4; cdr3_aa: CASSLHRGNNEKLFF; cdr3_nt: TGTGCCAGCAGCTTGCACAGGGGAAATAATGAAAAACTGTTTTTT
d_call: TRBD2; clone_size: -; v_call: TRBV7-9; j_call: TRBJ2-3; cdr3_aa: CASSLRKTGGSTDTQYF; cdr3_nt: TGTGCCAGCAGCTTAAGAAAAACGGGGGGGAGCACAGATACGCAGTATTTT
d_call: TRBD1; clone_size: -; v_call: TRBV10-3; j_call: TRBJ1-2; cdr3_aa: CAISARDSANYGYTF; cdr3_nt: TGTGCCATCAGTGCCAGGGACAGTGCGAACTATGGCTACACCTTC
d_call: -; clone_size: -; v_call: TRBV10-3; j_call: TRBJ1-5; cdr3_aa: CATKDEVGGNQPQHF; cdr3_nt: TGTGCCACGAAGGACGAGGTAGGGGGCAATCAGCCCCAGCATTTT
d_call: TRBD2; clone_size: -; v_call: TRBV3-1/TRBV3-2; j_call: TRBJ2-1; cdr3_aa: CASSQQTSGGAHEQFF; cdr3_nt: TGTGCCAGCAGCCAACAGACTAGCGGGGGGGCCCATGAGCAGTTCTTC
d_call: -; clone_size: -; v_call: TRBV2; j_call: TRBJ2-5; cdr3_aa: CASSDGRGAGETQYF; cdr3_nt: TGTGCCAGCAGTGACGGTCGGGGGGCGGGTGAGACCCAGTACTTC
d_call: -; clone_size: once; v_call: TRBV3-1/TRBV3-2; j_call: TRBJ2-7; cdr3_aa: CASSQVDRPYEQYF; cdr3_nt: TGTGCCAGCAGCCAAGTGGACAGACCTTACGAGCAGTACTTC
d_call: TRBD1; clone_size: -; v_call: TRBV15; j_call: TRBJ2-7; cdr3_aa: CATSDRGPEEQYF; cdr3_nt: TGTGCCACCTCGGACAGGGGGCCGGAGGAGCAGTACTTC
d_call: -; clone_size: -; v_call: TRBV4-1; j_call: TRBJ2-7; cdr3_aa: CASSQDTARKGYEQYF; cdr3_nt: TGCGCCAGCAGCCAAGATACGGCTAGAAAAGGTTACGAGCAGTACTTC